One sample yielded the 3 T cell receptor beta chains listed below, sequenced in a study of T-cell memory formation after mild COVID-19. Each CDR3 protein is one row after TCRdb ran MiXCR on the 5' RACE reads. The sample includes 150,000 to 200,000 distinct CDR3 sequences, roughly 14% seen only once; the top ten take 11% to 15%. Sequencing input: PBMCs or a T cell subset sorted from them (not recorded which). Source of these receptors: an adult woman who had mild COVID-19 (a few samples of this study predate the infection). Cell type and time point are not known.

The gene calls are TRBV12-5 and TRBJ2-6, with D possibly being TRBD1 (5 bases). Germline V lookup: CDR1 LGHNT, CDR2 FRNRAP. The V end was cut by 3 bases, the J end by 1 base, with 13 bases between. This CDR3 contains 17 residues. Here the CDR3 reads CASGFQVPGSGANVLTF. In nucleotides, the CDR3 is TGTGCTAGTGGTTTCCAAGTACCAGGGTCTGGGGCCAACGTCCTGACTTTC.

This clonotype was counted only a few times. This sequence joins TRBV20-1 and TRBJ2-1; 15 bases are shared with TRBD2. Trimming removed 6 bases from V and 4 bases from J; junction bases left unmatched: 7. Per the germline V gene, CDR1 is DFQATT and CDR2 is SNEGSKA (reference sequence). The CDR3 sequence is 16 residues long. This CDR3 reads CSAGLAGGPAYNEQFF. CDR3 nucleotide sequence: TGCAGTGCCGGACTAGCGGGAGGGCCTGCATACAATGAGCAGTTCTTC.

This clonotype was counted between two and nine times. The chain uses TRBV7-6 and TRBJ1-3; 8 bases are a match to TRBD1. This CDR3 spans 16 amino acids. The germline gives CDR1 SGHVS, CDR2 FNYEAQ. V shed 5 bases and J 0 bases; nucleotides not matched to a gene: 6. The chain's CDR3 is CASSTNQGASGNTIYF. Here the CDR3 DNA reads TGTGCCAGCAGCACAAATCAGGGGGCCTCTGGAAACACCATATATTTT. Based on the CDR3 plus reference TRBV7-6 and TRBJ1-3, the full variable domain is GAGVSQSPRYKVTKRGQDVALRCDPISGHVSLYWYRQALGQGPEFLTYFNYEAQQDKSGLPNDRFSAERPEGSISTLTIQRTEQRDSAMYRCASSTNQGASGNTIYFGEGSWLTVV.